This TCR beta chain was captured by sequencing in a study of cytomegalovirus exposure and HLA in healthy donors. Overall study results and limits: With further analysis later on, most CMV-associated TCR beta chains appeared HLA-restricted. Associated with cytomegalovirus, according to the listing, were 150 to 200 TCR beta chains. TCR beta sequences reportedly predicted most subjects' HLA-A and HLA-B alleles accurately.

Primers included in the PCR were 60 Vbeta and 13 Jbeta primers. The table came from immunoSEQ multiplex PCR; TCRdb's copy has only in-frame clones and leaves some out. This repertoire shows around 300,000 clones, more than 55% found once; its top ten account for 2% to 2.5%. On this clone itself: Its antigen is unknown.

This CDR3 is built from 13 residues. Trimming cost V 4 bases and J 3 bases, with 10 bases left between them. Per germline, CDR1 LNHDA and CDR2 SQIVND (reference sequence). The chain carries TRBV19 and TRBJ2-7, with a possible D match to TRBD1 (6 bases). The sequence derives from a female donor in good health and CMV-seronegative. The specimen sequenced was PBMCs. The CDR3 protein is CASSRDTLYEQYF. The CDR3 coding sequence is TGTGCCAGTAGTAGGGACACCCTCTACGAGCAGTACTTC.